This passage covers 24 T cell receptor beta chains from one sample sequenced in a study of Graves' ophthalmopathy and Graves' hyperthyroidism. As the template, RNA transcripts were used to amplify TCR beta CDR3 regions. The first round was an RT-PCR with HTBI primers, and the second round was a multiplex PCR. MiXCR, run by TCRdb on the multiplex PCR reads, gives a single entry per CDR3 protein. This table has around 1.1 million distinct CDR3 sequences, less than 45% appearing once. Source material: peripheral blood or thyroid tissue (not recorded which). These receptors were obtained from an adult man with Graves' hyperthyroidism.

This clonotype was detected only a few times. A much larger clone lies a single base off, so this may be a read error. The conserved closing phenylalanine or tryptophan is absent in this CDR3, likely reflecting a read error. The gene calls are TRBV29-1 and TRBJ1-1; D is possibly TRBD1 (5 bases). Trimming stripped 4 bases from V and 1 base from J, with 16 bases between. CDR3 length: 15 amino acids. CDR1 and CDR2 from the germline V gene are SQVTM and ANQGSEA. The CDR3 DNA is TGCAGCGTTGTGGGCCTGGACATGCCGAACACTGAAGCTTTCCTT. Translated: CSVVGLDMPNTEAFL.

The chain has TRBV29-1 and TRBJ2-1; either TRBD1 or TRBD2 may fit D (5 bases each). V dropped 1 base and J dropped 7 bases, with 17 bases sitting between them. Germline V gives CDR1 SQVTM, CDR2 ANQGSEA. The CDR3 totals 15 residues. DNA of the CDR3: TGCAGCGTTGAAGGTGGCAGGGAGCGCCTTAATGAGCAGTTCTTC. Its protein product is CSVEGGRERLNEQFF.

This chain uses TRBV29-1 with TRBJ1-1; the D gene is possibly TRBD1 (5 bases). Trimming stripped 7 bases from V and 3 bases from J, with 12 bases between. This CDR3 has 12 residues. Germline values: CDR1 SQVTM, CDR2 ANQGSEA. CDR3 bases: TGCAGCGGACGGAAAGGGGACACTGAAGCTTTCTTT. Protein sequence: CSGRKGDTEAFF.

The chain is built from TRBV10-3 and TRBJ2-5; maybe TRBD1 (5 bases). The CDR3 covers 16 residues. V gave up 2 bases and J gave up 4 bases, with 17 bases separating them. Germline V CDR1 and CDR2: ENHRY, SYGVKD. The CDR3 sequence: CAISEGVVTVTETQYF. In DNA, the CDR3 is TGTGCCATCAGTGAGGGGGTGGTGACAGTGACAGAGACCCAGTACTTC.

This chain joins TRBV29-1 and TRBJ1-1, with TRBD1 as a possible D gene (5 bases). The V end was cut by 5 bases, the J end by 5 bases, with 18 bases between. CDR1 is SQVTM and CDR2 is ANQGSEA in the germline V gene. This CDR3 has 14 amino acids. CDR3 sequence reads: CSVKNVGTYTEAFF. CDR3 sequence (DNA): TGCAGCGTTAAAAATGTCGGGACTTATACTGAAGCTTTCTTT.

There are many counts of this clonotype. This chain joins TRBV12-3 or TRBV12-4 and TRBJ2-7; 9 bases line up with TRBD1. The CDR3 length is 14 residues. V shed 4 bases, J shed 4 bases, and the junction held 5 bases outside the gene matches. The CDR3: CASSYTGGQYEQYF. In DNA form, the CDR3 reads TGTGCCAGCAGTTATACAGGGGGCCAGTACGAGCAGTACTTC.

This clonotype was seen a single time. CDR3 sequence (DNA): TGTGCCAGCAGCACCAGGGTCGGATCAACTGAAGCTTTCTTT. Amino acids: CASSTRVGSTEAFF. The chain couples TRBV14 to TRBJ1-1, with a tentative D call TRBD1 (5 bases). CDR1 is SGHDN, CDR2 FVKESK, per germline. The CDR3 has 14 amino acids. V lost 5 bases, J lost 5 bases, and 15 bases lay in between.

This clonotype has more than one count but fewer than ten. The CDR3 spells CSARDPANYGYTF. DNA for the CDR3: TGCAGTGCTAGAGATCCGGCGAACTATGGCTACACCTTC. The chain employs TRBV20-1 and TRBJ1-2; D is unresolved. Germline V CDR1 and CDR2: DFQATT, SNEGSKA (reference sequence). CDR3 length: 13 residues. The V end was cut by 0 bases, the J end by 2 bases, with 7 bases between.

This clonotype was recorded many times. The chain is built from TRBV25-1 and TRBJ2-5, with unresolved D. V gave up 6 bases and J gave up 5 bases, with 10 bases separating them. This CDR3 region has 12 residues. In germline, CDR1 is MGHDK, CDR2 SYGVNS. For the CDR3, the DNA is TGTGCCAGCAGCTCCTTTGGGGAGACCCAGTACTTC. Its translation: CASSSFGETQYF.

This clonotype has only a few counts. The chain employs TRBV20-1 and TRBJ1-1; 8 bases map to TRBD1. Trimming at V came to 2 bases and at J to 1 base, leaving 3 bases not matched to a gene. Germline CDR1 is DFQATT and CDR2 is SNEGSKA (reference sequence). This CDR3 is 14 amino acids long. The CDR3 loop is CSARNGQGNTEAFF. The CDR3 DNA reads TGCAGTGCTAGAAACGGACAGGGGAACACTGAAGCTTTCTTT.

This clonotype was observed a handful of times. CDR3 region: CASSYSPTGPQETQYF. The CDR3 DNA sequence: TGTGCCAGCAGTTACTCGCCGACAGGACCACAAGAGACCCAGTACTTC. The rearrangement links TRBV6-5 to TRBJ2-5; D possibly corresponds to TRBD1 (6 bases). Per germline, CDR1 MNHEY and CDR2 SVGAGI. The CDR3 has 16 residues. Trimming stripped 0 bases from V and 2 bases from J, with 13 bases between.

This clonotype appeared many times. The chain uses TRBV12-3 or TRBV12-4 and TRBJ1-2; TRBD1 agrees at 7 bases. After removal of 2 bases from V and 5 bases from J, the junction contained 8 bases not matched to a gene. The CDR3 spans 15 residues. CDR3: CASSLSRQGRYGYTF. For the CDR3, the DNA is TGTGCCAGCAGTTTATCCCGACAGGGAAGGTATGGCTACACCTTC.

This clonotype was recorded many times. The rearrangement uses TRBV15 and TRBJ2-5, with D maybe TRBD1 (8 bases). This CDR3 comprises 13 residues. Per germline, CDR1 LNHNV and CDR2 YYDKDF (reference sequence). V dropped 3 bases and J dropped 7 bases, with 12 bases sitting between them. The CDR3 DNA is TGTGCCACCAGCAGGGACAGGGAGGGGACCCAGTACTTC. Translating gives CATSRDREGTQYF.

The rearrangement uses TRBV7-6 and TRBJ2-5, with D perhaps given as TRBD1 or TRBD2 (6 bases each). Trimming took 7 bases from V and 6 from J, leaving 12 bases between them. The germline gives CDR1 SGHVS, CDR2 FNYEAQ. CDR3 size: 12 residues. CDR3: CASNQGRQTQYF. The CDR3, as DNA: TGTGCCAGCAACCAGGGGAGGCAGACCCAGTACTTC.

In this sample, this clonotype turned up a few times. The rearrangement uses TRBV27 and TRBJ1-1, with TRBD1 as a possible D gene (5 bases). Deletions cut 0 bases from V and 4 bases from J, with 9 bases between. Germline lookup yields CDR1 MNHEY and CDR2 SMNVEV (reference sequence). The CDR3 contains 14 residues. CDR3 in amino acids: CASSLSGTSTEAFF. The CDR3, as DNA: TGTGCCAGCAGTTTATCAGGGACGAGCACTGAAGCTTTCTTT.

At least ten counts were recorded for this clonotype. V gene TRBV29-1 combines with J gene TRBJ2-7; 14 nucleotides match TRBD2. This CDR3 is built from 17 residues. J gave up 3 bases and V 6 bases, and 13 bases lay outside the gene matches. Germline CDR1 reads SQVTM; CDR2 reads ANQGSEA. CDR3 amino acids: CSVAGTGGTSGSYEQYF. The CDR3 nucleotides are TGCAGCGTCGCCGGGACAGGAGGGACTAGCGGGAGCTACGAGCAGTACTTC.

The CDR3 DNA reads as TGTGCCAGCAGCTCACTCAGTGGTAGCAATCAGCCCCAGCATTTT. It is translated as CASSSLSGSNQPQHF. The rearrangement links TRBV6-5 to TRBJ1-5; D gene ambiguous. The germline V gene has CDR1 MNHEY and CDR2 SVGAGI. The CDR3 contains 15 residues. V lost 6 bases to trimming and J lost 0 bases, with 12 bases between them.

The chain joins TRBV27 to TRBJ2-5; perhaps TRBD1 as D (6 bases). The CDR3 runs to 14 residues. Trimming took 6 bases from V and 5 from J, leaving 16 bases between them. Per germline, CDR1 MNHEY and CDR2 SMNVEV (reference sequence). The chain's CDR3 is CASSKDSSRETQYF. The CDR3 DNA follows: TGTGCCAGCAGCAAGGACAGCTCCAGGGAGACCCAGTACTTC.

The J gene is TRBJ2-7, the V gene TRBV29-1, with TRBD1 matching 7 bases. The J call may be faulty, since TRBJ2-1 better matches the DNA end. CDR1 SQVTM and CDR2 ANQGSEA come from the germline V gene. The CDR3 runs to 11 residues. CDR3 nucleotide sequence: TGCAGCGTTGAGAGGGACAGCGAGCAGTTCTTC. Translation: CSVERDSEQFF.

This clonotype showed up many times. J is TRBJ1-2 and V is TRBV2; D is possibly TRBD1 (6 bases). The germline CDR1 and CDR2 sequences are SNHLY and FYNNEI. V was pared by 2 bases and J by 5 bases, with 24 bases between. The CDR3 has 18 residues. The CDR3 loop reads CASSENRDRRLGNYGYTF. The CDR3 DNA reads TGTGCCAGCAGTGAAAACAGGGATCGACGGTTAGGGAATTATGGCTACACCTTC.

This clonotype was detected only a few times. The CDR3 coding sequence is TGTGCCAGCAGGCCCGGACTAGCGGGAGGGGCCGAGTACGAGCAGTACTTC. It codes for CASRPGLAGGAEYEQYF. The rearrangement links TRBV5-4 to TRBJ2-7; TRBD2 aligns across 15 bases. Trimming took 5 bases from V and 4 from J; bases not matched to a gene: 10. The V gene's germline CDR1 is SGHNT and CDR2 YYREEE (reference sequence). CDR3 length: 17 residues.

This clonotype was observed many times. The CDR3 protein is CATSFRREGNYGYTF. The CDR3 DNA reads TGTGCCACCAGCTTCCGCCGTGAGGGAAACTATGGCTACACCTTC. The V gene is TRBV15, the J gene TRBJ1-2; D gene uncertain. CDR1 is LNHNV, CDR2 YYDKDF, per germline (reference sequence). Trimming left V 5 bases short and J 2 bases short, with 15 bases between. This CDR3 is 15 amino acids long.

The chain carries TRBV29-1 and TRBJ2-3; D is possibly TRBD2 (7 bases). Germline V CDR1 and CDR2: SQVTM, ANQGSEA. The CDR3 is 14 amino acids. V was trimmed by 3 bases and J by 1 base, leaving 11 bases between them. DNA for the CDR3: TGCAGCGTTGACAGGGAGGGGGGCACAGATACGCAGTATTTT. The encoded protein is CSVDREGGTDTQYF.

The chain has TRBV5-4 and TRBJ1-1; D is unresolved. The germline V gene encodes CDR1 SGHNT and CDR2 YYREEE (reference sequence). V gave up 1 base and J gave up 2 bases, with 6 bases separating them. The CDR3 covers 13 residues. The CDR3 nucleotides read TGTGCCAGCAGCTTGAGAATAAACACTGAAGCTTTCTTT. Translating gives CASSLRINTEAFF. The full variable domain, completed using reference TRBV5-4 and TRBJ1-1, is ETGVTQSPTHLIKTRGQQVTLRCSSQSGHNTVSWYQQALGQGPQFIFQYYREEENGRGNFPPRFSGLQFPNYSSELNVNALELDDSALYLCASSLRINTEAFFGQGTRLTVV.